These T cell receptor beta chains were read from a single sample in a study of shared clonotypes between healthy human individuals. The protocol was immunoSEQ multiplex PCR, while the TCRdb copy is restricted to in-frame clones and leaves out a portion. The top ten clones hold about 1.7% of a sample with about 2.1 million clones, 93% of them seen once. Material: naive CD8+ T cells from PBMCs. The receptors shown here come from a man younger than 35 in good health. Some clones in this sample may be carry-over from other donors' samples. CDR3s include the opening cysteine and the closing phenylalanine or tryptophan. Each record gives: D gene, J gene, V gene, clone size, CDR3 DNA, CDR3 protein. The D gene is left open where the match is weak. Clone size, where shown, is once, few, many, or a class for clones that have expanded.

NA	TRBJ2-3	TRBV27	NA	TGTGCCAGCAGTTTTTTAGCGGTTACCTCGACAGATACGCAGTATTTT	CASSFLAVTSTDTQYF
TRBD1	TRBJ1-1	TRBV27	NA	TGTGCCAGCGGGGACAGGGGGTACACTGAAGCTTTCTTT	CASGDRGYTEAFF
NA	TRBJ2-7	TRBV5-1	NA	TGCGCCAGCAGCTTGACATCCTACGAGCAGTACTTC	CASSLTSYEQYF
NA	TRBJ2-6	TRBV9	NA	TGTGCCAGCAGCGGGTACTCTGGGGCCAACGTCCTGACTTTC	CASSGYSGANVLTF
NA	TRBJ1-4	TRBV7-9	NA	TGTGCCAGCAGCTCAGACCTAACAACAGCGCTGGCAACTAATGAAAAACTGTTTTTT	CASSSDLTTALATNEKLFF
TRBD2	TRBJ2-7	TRBV2	NA	TGTGCCAGCAGTGATTGGGCGGGAGGGCCCTCCTACGAGCAGTACTTC	CASSDWAGGPSYEQYF
NA	TRBJ1-4	TRBV18	NA	TGTGCCAGCTCACCCCCTAGTGTCGGGGGTCCGGTCGAAAAACTGTTTTTT	CASSPPSVGGPVEKLFF
NA	TRBJ2-7	TRBV28	NA	TGTGCCAGCAGTCTGCCCGACGGGAACTACGAGCAGTACTTC	CASSLPDGNYEQYF
NA	TRBJ1-4	TRBV30	NA	TGTGCCTCTTCTCAGACAGGCCTTAGCGAAAAACTGTTTTTT	CASSQTGLSEKLFF
NA	TRBJ2-7	TRBV19	NA	TGTGCCAGTAGTACGTCCGGGACCTGGGCCAACGAGCAGTACTTC	CASSTSGTWANEQYF
NA	TRBJ1-1	TRBV19	NA	TGTGCCAGTAGTATCTACGAGATTGGTCGAGAAGTGGCTTTCTTT	CASSIYEIGREVAFF
TRBD1	TRBJ1-3	TRBV28	NA	TGTGCCAGCAGATATCAACAGGGGGCGAACGGAAACACCATATATTTT	CASRYQQGANGNTIYF
NA	TRBJ1-2	TRBV27	NA	TGTGCCAGCAGTTTATCGGGAGGGGCGCGGGGCTACACCTTC	CASSLSGGARGYTF
NA	TRBJ2-1	TRBV29-1	NA	TGCAGCGCCTTACTAGTCTCCTACAATGAGCAGTTCTTC	CSALLVSYNEQFF
NA	TRBJ2-3	TRBV25-1	NA	TGTGCCAGCAGTGATCGGGGCACAGATACGCAGTATTTT	CASSDRGTDTQYF
NA	TRBJ2-3	TRBV28	NA	TGTGCCAGCAGTTTAGTGGTTTCAGATACGCAGTATTTT	CASSLVVSDTQYF
NA	TRBJ2-5	TRBV2	NA	TGTGCCAGCAGACAGCAAGAGACCCAGTACTTC	CASRQQETQYF
NA	TRBJ2-2	TRBV19	NA	TGTGCCAGTAGTACCCCCTACCCCGTGGGGGAGCTGTTTTTT	CASSTPYPVGELFF
NA	TRBJ1-2	TRBV7-9	NA	TGTGCCAGCAGCGGGGGACCGGATGGCTACACCTTC	CASSGGPDGYTF
NA	TRBJ1-1	TRBV19	NA	TGTGCCAGCTCAACTGGAGGGGTGACTGAAGCTTTCTTT	CASSTGGVTEAFF
TRBD1	TRBJ1-1	TRBV29-1	NA	TGCAGCGTACCGAACAGGGGCCCTGAAGCTTTCTTT	CSVPNRGPEAFF
TRBD1	TRBJ1-1	TRBV6-5	NA	TGTGCCAGCAGTTACCGGGGGTACAGGGGGAACACTGAAGCTTTCTTT	CASSYRGYRGNTEAFF
NA	TRBJ2-1	TRBV19	NA	TGTGCCAGTAGTATAGGGACGGCCGCAGATGAGCAGTTCTTC	CASSIGTAADEQFF
NA	TRBJ2-1	TRBV5-1	NA	TGCGCCAGCAGCTTAAATCCGTCCGGGTGGGACGTCTCCTACAATGAGCAGTTCTTC	CASSLNPSGWDVSYNEQFF
NA	TRBJ1-3	TRBV28	NA	TGTGCCAGCAGTTTCTGGGGGCAAGCCAGAAACACCATATATTTT	CASSFWGQARNTIYF
NA	TRBJ1-1	TRBV28	NA	TGTGCCAGCAGTTTAAGGGTCCCAGAGATGAACACTGAAGCTTTCTTT	CASSLRVPEMNTEAFF
NA	TRBJ1-5	TRBV28	NA	TGTGCCAGCAGTTTTCTCGGGAGCAATCAGCCCCAGCATTTT	CASSFLGSNQPQHF
NA	TRBJ2-7	TRBV27	NA	TGTGCCAGCAGAGGACGGAGCTCCTACGAGCAGTACTTC	CASRGRSSYEQYF
NA	TRBJ1-2	TRBV5-4	NA	TGTGCCAGCAGCCGCCAGGGGCGGAACTATGGCTACACCTTC	CASSRQGRNYGYTF
NA	TRBJ2-2	TRBV6-6	NA	TGTGCCAGCAGACCTGGGTGGGGTGAGAGCACCGGGGAGCTGTTTTTT	CASRPGWGESTGELFF
TRBD2	TRBJ2-2	TRBV11-2	NA	TGTGCCAGCAGCGGTCGACTAGCGGGAATCCACACCGGGGAGCTGTTTTTT	CASSGRLAGIHTGELFF
TRBD2	TRBJ2-3	TRBV4-1	NA	TGCGCCAGCAGCCACATGACTAGCGCCCCGGATACGCAGTATTTT	CASSHMTSAPDTQYF
TRBD2	TRBJ2-7	TRBV28	NA	TGTGCCAGCAGGTCCCCTCGGGGACTAGCGGCCTACGAGCAGTACTTC	CASRSPRGLAAYEQYF
TRBD2	TRBJ2-1	TRBV5-6	NA	TGTGCCAGCAGCTTGGGGATAGCGGGAGCGCATGAGCAGTTCTTC	CASSLGIAGAHEQFF
NA	TRBJ1-3	TRBV4-1	once	TGCGCCAGCAGCCAACACACAGGGAGCTCTGGAAACACCATATATTTT	CASSQHTGSSGNTIYF
NA	TRBJ2-7	TRBV19	NA	TGTGCCAGTAGTAGGGGCTCGGGGCGGGAGCAGTACTTC	CASSRGSGREQYF
TRBD1	TRBJ2-7	TRBV29-1	NA	TGCAGCGTCACACAGGGGGCCAACTACGAGCAGTACTTC	CSVTQGANYEQYF
TRBD1	TRBJ2-4	TRBV6-5	NA	TGTGCCAGCAGTAACCAGGGGGAAGCCAAAAACATTCAGTACTTC	CASSNQGEAKNIQYF
TRBD1	TRBJ1-1	TRBV7-9	NA	TGTGCCAGCAGCTGGGGACAGCGAGAAGCTTTCTTT	CASSWGQREAFF
TRBD2	TRBJ2-1	TRBV10-3	once	TGTGCCACCTCCATAGCGGGAGGATACAATGAGCAGTTCTTC	CATSIAGGYNEQFF
NA	TRBJ2-7	TRBV5-6	NA	TGTGCCAGCAGCTTGGGGACGGTTAACTACGAGCAGTACTTC	CASSLGTVNYEQYF
NA	TRBJ2-7	TRBV15	NA	TGTGCCACCAGCAGAGCGATCGTGACAGCCAACTACGAGCAGTACTTC	CATSRAIVTANYEQYF
NA	TRBJ2-2	TRBV6-1	NA	TGTGCCAGCAGGAACCCTAGGGACACCGGGGAGCTGTTTTTT	CASRNPRDTGELFF
NA	TRBJ1-4	TRBV28	NA	TGTGCCAGCAGTTTCTCCAGGGGAGAAAAACTGTTTTTT	CASSFSRGEKLFF
NA	TRBJ2-5	TRBV15	NA	TGTGCCACCAGCCCCTCGAGGGGGAGCGAGACCCAGTACTTC	CATSPSRGSETQYF
NA	TRBJ2-1	TRBV27	NA	TGTGCCAGCAGTCCCCTTTGGGTAGCGGCGGAACATGGGAATGAGCAGTTCTTC	CASSPLWVAAEHGNEQFF